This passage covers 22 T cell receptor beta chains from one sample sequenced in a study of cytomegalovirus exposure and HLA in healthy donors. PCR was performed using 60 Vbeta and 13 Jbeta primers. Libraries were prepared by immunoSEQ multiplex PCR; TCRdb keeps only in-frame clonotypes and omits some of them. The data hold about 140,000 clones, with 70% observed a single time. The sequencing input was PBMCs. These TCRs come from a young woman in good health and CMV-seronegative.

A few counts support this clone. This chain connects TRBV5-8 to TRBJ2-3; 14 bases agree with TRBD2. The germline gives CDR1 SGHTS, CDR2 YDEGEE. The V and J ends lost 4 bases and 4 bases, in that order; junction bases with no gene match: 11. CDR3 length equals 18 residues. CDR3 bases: TGTGCCAGCAGCCTCGGGACTAGCGGGAGTGACTGGGCAGATACGCAGTATTTT. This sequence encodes CASSLGTSGSDWADTQYF.

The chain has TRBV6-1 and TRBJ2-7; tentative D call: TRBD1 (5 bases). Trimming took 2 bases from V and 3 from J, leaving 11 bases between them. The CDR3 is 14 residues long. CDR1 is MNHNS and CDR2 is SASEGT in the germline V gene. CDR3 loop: CASSERSRDYEQYF. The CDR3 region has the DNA TGTGCCAGCAGTGAACGTAGCAGGGACTACGAGCAGTACTTC.

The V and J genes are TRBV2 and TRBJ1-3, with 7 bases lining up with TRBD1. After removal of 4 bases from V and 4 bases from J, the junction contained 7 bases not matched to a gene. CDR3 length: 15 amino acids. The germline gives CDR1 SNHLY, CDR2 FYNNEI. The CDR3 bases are TGTGCCAGCAGTGCGGCAGGGGGTATAGGAAACACCATATATTTT. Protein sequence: CASSAAGGIGNTIYF.

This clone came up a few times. CDR3: CASIKLGTGNSNQPQHF. The CDR3 bases are TGCGCCAGCATTAAACTAGGGACAGGGAATAGCAATCAGCCCCAGCATTTT. The chain carries TRBV10-1 and TRBJ1-5; 9 bases are shared with TRBD1. Per the germline V gene, CDR1 is WNHNN and CDR2 is SYGVQD (reference sequence). This CDR3 has 17 residues. The V and J ends lost 7 bases and 0 bases, in that order; junction bases with no gene match: 10.

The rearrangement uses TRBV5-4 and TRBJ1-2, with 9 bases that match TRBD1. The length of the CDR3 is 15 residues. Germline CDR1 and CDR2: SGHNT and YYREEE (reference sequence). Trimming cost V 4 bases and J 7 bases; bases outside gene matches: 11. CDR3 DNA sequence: TGTGCCAGCAGCGCCGGACAGGGGTGGAATGTTGGCTACACCTTC. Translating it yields CASSAGQGWNVGYTF.

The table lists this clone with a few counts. The CDR3 reads CASSRIWDSPGNTIYF. In nucleotides, the CDR3 is TGTGCCAGCAGCCGAATATGGGACAGTCCTGGAAACACCATATATTTT. The chain recombines TRBV7-2 with TRBJ1-3; 7 bases are shared with TRBD1. Germline CDR1 SGHTA, CDR2 FQGNSA. The CDR3 loop spans 16 amino acids. After removal of 5 bases from V and 2 bases from J, the junction contained 9 bases not matched to a gene.

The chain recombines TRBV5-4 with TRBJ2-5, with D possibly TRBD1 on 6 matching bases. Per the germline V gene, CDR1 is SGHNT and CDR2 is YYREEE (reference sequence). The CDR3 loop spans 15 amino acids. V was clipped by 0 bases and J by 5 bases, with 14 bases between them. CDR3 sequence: CASSLAQGTGETQYF. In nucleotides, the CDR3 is TGTGCCAGCAGCTTGGCACAGGGTACGGGGGAGACCCAGTACTTC.

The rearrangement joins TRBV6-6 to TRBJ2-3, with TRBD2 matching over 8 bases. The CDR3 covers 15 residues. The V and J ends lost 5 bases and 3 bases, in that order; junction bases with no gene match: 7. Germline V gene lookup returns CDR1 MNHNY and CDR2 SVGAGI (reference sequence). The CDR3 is CASSGTSGGTDTQYF. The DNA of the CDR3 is TGTGCCAGCAGTGGAACTAGCGGAGGGACAGATACGCAGTATTTT.

CDR3 loop: CASSGGVGEKLFF. CDR3 nucleotide sequence: TGTGCCAGCTCAGGGGGCGTAGGTGAAAAACTGTTTTTT. This chain connects TRBV2 to TRBJ1-4; 8 bases agree with TRBD1. The CDR3 runs to 13 residues. Germline V gene sequence: CDR1 SNHLY, CDR2 FYNNEI. V shed 8 bases and J 7 bases; nucleotides not matched to a gene: 6.

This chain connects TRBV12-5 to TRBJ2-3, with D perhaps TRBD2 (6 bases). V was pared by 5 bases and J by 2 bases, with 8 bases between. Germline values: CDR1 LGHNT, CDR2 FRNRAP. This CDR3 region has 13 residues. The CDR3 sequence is CASGGTYTDTQYF. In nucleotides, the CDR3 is TGTGCTAGTGGTGGGACTTACACAGATACGCAGTATTTT. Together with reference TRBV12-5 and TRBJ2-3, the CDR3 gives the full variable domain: DARVTQTPRHKVTEMGQEVTMRCQPILGHNTVFWYRQTMMQGLELLAYFRNRAPLDDSGMPKDRFSAEMPDATLATLKIQPSEPRDSAVYFCASGGTYTDTQYFGPGTRLTVL.

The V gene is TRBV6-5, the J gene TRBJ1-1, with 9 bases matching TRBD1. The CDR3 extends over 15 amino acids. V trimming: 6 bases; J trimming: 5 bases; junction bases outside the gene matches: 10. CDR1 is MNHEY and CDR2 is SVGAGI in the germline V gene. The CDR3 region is CASRVDRGVWTEAFF. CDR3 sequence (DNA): TGTGCCAGCAGAGTAGACAGGGGGGTGTGGACTGAAGCTTTCTTT.

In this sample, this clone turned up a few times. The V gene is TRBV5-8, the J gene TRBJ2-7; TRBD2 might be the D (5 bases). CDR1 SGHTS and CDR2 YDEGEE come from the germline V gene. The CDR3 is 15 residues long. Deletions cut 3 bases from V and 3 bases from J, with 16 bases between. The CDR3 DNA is TGTGCCAGCAGCTCGCCGGGATATATGATCTACGAGCAGTACTTC. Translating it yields CASSSPGYMIYEQYF.

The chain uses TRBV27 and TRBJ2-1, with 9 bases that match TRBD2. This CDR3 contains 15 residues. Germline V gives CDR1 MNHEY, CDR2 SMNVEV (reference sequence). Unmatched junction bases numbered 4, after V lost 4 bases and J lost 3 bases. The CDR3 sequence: CASSSIAGVYNEQFF. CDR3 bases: TGTGCCAGCAGTTCGATAGCGGGAGTCTACAATGAGCAGTTCTTC.

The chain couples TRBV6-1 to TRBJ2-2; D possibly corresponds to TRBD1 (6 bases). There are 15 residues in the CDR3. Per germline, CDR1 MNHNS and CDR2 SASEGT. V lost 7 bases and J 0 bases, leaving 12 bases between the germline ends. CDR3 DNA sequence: TGTGCCAGCACTTCCAGGGGAACGAACACCGGGGAGCTGTTTTTT. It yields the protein CASTSRGTNTGELFF.

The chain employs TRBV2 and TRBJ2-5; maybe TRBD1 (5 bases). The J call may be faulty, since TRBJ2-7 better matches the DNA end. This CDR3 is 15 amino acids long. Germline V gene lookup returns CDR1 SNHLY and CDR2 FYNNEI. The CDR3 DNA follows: TGTGCCAGCAGTCTAGATTACTCACAGGCTCACGAGCAGTACTTC. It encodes CASSLDYSQAHEQYF.

DNA of the CDR3: TGTGCCTCGTCGGCGGGACTTGGAGAGACCCAGTACTTC. Amino acids: CASSAGLGETQYF. V gene TRBV6-5 combines with J gene TRBJ2-5; possibly TRBD2 for D (6 bases). CDR1 is MNHEY, CDR2 SVGAGI, per germline. Trimming took off 11 bases at V and 4 bases at J, with 17 bases between the two ends. This CDR3 is built from 13 residues.

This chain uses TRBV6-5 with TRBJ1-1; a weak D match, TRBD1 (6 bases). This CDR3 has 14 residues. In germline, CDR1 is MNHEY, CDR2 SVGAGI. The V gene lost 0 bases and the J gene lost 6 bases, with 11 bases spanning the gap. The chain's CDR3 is CASSYSQGIPEAFF. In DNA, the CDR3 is TGTGCCAGCAGTTACTCTCAGGGGATACCTGAAGCTTTCTTT.

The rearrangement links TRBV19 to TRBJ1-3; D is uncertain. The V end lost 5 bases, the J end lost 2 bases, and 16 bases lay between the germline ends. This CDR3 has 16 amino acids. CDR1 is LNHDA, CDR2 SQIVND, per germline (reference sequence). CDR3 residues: CASSAQYGPTGNTIYF. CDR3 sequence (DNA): TGTGCCAGTAGTGCTCAGTATGGGCCCACTGGAAACACCATATATTTT.

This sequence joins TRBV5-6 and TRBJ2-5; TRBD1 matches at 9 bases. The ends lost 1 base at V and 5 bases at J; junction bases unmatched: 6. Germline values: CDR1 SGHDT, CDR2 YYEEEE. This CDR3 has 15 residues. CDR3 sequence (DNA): TGTGCCAGCAGCTTGCGGGGGACAGGGATCGAGACCCAGTACTTC. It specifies CASSLRGTGIETQYF.

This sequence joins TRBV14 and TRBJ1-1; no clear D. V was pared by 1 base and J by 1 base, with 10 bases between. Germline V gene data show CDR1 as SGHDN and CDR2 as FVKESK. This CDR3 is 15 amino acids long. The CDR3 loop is CASSQGQAGNTEAFF. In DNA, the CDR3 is TGTGCCAGCAGCCAAGGTCAGGCGGGGAACACTGAAGCTTTCTTT.

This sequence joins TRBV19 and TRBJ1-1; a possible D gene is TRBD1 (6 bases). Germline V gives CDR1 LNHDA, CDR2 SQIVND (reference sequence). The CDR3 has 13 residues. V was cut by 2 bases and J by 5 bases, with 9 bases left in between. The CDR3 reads CASSIQGRTEAFF. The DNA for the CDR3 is TGTGCCAGTAGTATACAGGGGCGGACTGAAGCTTTCTTT.

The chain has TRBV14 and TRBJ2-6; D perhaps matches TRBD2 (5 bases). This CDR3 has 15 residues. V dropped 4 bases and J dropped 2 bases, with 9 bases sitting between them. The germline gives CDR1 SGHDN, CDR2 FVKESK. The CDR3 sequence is CASSRRGTGANVLTF. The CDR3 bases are TGTGCCAGCAGCCGACGGGGTACTGGGGCCAACGTCCTGACTTTC.